This T cell receptor (beta chain) is from a study of blood T cell repertoires in COVID-19. In the study overall: Donors in the United States, Italy and Spain gave samples during acute or convalescent COVID-19. PBMCs, B-cell-depleted T cells, or T cells provided the cDNA or gDNA that made up the material.

J was trimmed by 0 bases and V by 2 bases; bases with no gene match: 6. The CDR3 sequence is 17 residues long. Original processing notes: Cell counts per sample came from amplifying reference gene primers. Repertoires were generated with immunoSEQ multiplex PCR, while TCRdb's copy carries only in-frame clones and drops some. The V and J calls and clone size are taken from that table; D and trimming were inferred from the DNA. The sample lists some 160,000 clones; 85% to 90% were seen once. The receptor comes from a woman aged 55-75 years with active COVID-19. The sample taken for sequencing was peripheral blood. The genes are TRBV23-1 and TRBJ2-3; 9 bases are a match to TRBD1. TRBV23-1 is recorded as an ORF, its role being uncertain. The CDR3 protein is CASSQHLGTGSTDTQYF. As DNA, the CDR3 is TGCGCCAGCAGTCAACACCTCGGGACAGGGAGCACAGATACGCAGTATTTT.